These 27 T cell receptor beta chains came from one sample sequenced in a study of T cell responses to AZD1222 COVID-19 vaccine (dated by TCRdb to the early 2020s). The library came from the immunoSEQ multiplex PCR assay. TCRdb took over this immuneACCESS table, retaining in-frame rearrangements with V and J assigned. Such tables are incomplete; in checked studies, under half of the missing clones stem from an unresolved V gene, and the remainder is unexplained. The sample profile shows about 120,000 clones; approximately 87% of them were found once. The ten most abundant clones make up less than 4% of the sample. Sample time point, as interpreted from the label and publication: baseline before first vaccination. The material was peripheral blood, obtained on day 0 of AZD1222 vaccination. The receptors come from an adult in good health.

The chain links TRBV6-5 to TRBJ2-7; TRBD2 matches at 8 bases. The CDR3 is 15 residues long. V was pared by 3 bases and J by 3 bases, with 7 bases of the junction left unmatched. Germline V gene data show CDR1 as MNHEY and CDR2 as SVGAGI. The CDR3 region has the DNA TGTGCCAGCAGTTATAGGGCTAGCGGGCGCTACGAGCAGTACTTC. Translated: CASSYRASGRYEQYF.

The V call is TRBV4-2, the J call TRBJ2-3; 12 bases agree with TRBD2. The CDR3 has 18 residues. With 0 bases clipped from V and 4 bases from J, the junction kept 8 bases outside the gene matches. From germline, CDR1 is LGHNA and CDR2 YNFKEQ. The CDR3 loop is CASSQESGLAGGPDTQYF. In DNA, the CDR3 is TGTGCCAGCAGCCAAGAATCGGGGCTAGCGGGGGGGCCAGATACGCAGTATTTT.

This clone was picked up one time. The rearrangement joins TRBV19 to TRBJ1-3, with TRBD1 as a possible D gene (5 bases). V lost 6 bases, J lost 0 bases, and 12 bases lay in between. The CDR3 covers 15 residues. Per the germline V gene, CDR1 is LNHDA and CDR2 is SQIVND (reference sequence). In nucleotides, the CDR3 is TGTGCCAGTAGCGATGGAGGGACCTCTGGAAACACCATATATTTT. It yields the protein CASSDGGTSGNTIYF. The whole variable domain, remainder taken from reference TRBV19 and TRBJ1-3, is DGGITQSPKYLFRKEGQNVTLSCEQNLNHDAMYWYRQDPGQGLRLIYYSQIVNDFQKGDIAEGYSVSREKKESFPLTVTSAQKNPTAFYLCASSDGGTSGNTIYFGEGSWLTVV.

There are a few counts of this clone. This chain uses TRBV6-5 with TRBJ1-2; a weak D match, TRBD1 (5 bases). Germline lookup yields CDR1 MNHEY and CDR2 SVGAGI. This CDR3 region has 14 residues. The V gene lost 6 bases and the J gene lost 4 bases, with 15 bases spanning the gap. The chain's CDR3 is CASRFWNRIYGYTF. The CDR3 DNA reads as TGTGCCAGCAGGTTTTGGAACAGGATCTATGGCTACACCTTC.

V gene TRBV6-5 combines with J gene TRBJ2-5; TRBD2 might be the D (6 bases). There are 15 residues in the CDR3. Germline CDR1 reads MNHEY; CDR2 reads SVGAGI. Deletions cut 5 bases from V and 3 bases from J, with 16 bases between. The CDR3 DNA follows: TGTGCCAGCAGTATGCCGGGACTTCTTAAAGAGACCCAGTACTTC. Residues: CASSMPGLLKETQYF.

The rearrangement uses TRBV12-3 or TRBV12-4 and TRBJ1-5; 8 bases are shared with TRBD1. This CDR3 comprises 13 residues. After removal of 6 bases from V and 6 bases from J, the junction contained 4 bases not matched to a gene. In DNA, the CDR3 is TGTGCCAGCAGCAGGGGGCTAACTCAGCCCCAGCATTTT. This gives the protein CASSRGLTQPQHF.

The chain is built from TRBV7-6 and TRBJ2-1, with D possibly being TRBD1 or TRBD2 (5 bases each). Germline-derived CDR1 and CDR2 are SGHVS and FNYEAQ. Trimming cost V 6 bases and J 3 bases, with 12 bases left between them. This CDR3 has 14 amino acids. CDR3 amino acids: CASRSGGGYNEQFF. CDR3 DNA: TGTGCCAGCAGGAGTGGGGGTGGCTACAATGAGCAGTTCTTC.

This clone is labeled medium-sized. The J gene is TRBJ2-3, the V gene TRBV6-5; D remains ambiguous. The CDR3 has 13 residues. V was trimmed by 2 bases and J by 1 base, leaving 4 bases between them. CDR1 is MNHEY and CDR2 is SVGAGI in the germline V gene. The CDR3 sequence: CASSYDRTDTQYF. The CDR3 DNA reads TGTGCCAGCAGTTACGACCGCACAGATACGCAGTATTTT.

In the case of this clone: The same CDR3 is also encoded by other DNA sequences in this sample. The CDR3 nucleotides read TGTGCCAGCAGTTCCCAGGGGGCGGGAGGCTACACCTTC. Translation: CASSSQGAGGYTF. The chain links TRBV27 to TRBJ1-2; 8 positions agree with TRBD1. J gave up 8 bases and V 4 bases, and 6 bases lay outside the gene matches. This CDR3 contains 13 residues. Germline CDR1 MNHEY, CDR2 SMNVEV (reference sequence).

The chain combines TRBV7-9 with TRBJ1-2, with unresolved D. This CDR3 spans 13 amino acids. CDR1 SEHNR and CDR2 FQNEAQ come from the germline V gene (reference sequence). Trimming cost V 1 base and J 6 bases, with 9 bases left between them. Here the CDR3 reads CASSLDLPDGYTF. The CDR3 region has the DNA TGTGCCAGCAGCTTAGACCTACCGGATGGCTACACCTTC.

This chain links TRBV29-1 with TRBJ2-5, with D possibly being TRBD2 (6 bases). V was cut by 4 bases and J by 2 bases, with 17 bases left in between. In germline, CDR1 is SQVTM, CDR2 ANQGSEA. CDR3 size: 15 residues. This CDR3 is CSVADPRRGQETQYF. As DNA, the CDR3 is TGCAGCGTTGCGGACCCACGGCGGGGACAAGAGACCCAGTACTTC.

The V and J genes are TRBV5-1 and TRBJ2-3; no definite D call. The V end was cut by 4 bases, the J end by 4 bases, with 13 bases between. The CDR3 covers 14 residues. Germline-derived CDR1 and CDR2 are SGHRS and YFSETQ. The CDR3 bases are TGCGCCAGCAGCCTGTCCGGGCCACCAGATACGCAGTATTTT. It codes for CASSLSGPPDTQYF.

The V and J genes are TRBV29-1 and TRBJ1-1, with no clear D. CDR3 length: 12 residues. The V gene's germline CDR1 is SQVTM and CDR2 ANQGSEA. The germline V and J ends were trimmed by 7 bases and 0 bases, with 9 bases remaining between them. The CDR3 here is CSGGQMNTEAFF. The CDR3 region has the DNA TGCAGCGGTGGGCAGATGAACACTGAAGCTTTCTTT. Full variable domain (outside the CDR3, taken from reference TRBV29-1 and TRBJ1-1): SAVISQKPSRDICQRGTSLTIQCQVDSQVTMMFWYRQQPGQSLTLIATANQGSEATYESGFVIDKFPISRPNLTFSTLTVSNMSPEDSSIYLCSGGQMNTEAFFGQGTRLTVV.

The chain couples TRBV10-1 to TRBJ1-1, with 7 positions matching TRBD1. The CDR3 spans 14 residues. V trimming: 5 bases; J trimming: 4 bases; junction bases outside the gene matches: 7. CDR1 WNHNN and CDR2 SYGVQD come from the germline V gene (reference sequence). CDR3 DNA sequence: TGCGCCAGCAGTAAAGACAGGGTAGGCACTGAAGCTTTCTTT. Translation gives CASSKDRVGTEAFF.

The chain joins TRBV5-1 to TRBJ1-1, with D maybe TRBD1 (5 bases). The germline CDR1 and CDR2 sequences are SGHRS and YFSETQ. The CDR3 extends over 17 amino acids. The V end was cut by 1 base, the J end by 1 base, with 17 bases between. CDR3 in amino acids: CASSLRGGGTKNTEAFF. The CDR3 DNA follows: TGCGCCAGCAGCTTGAGGGGTGGCGGGACCAAGAACACTGAAGCTTTCTTT.

The rearrangement joins TRBV20-1 to TRBJ2-4, with unresolved D. The CDR3 spans 14 residues. Germline V gene data show CDR1 as DFQATT and CDR2 as SNEGSKA (reference sequence). The germline V and J ends were trimmed by 3 bases and 15 bases, with 24 bases remaining between them. The CDR3 coding sequence is TGCAGTGCTAGTCCCACCCAGAACTCAAAAAGAGGGTACTTC. Its protein product is CSASPTQNSKRGYF.

The V and J genes are TRBV27 and TRBJ2-3; D possibly corresponds to TRBD2 (6 bases). Deletions cut 5 bases from V and 0 bases from J, with 12 bases between. The germline V gene encodes CDR1 MNHEY and CDR2 SMNVEV (reference sequence). CDR3 length: 15 amino acids. The CDR3 protein is CASSPSGRSTDTQYF. The CDR3 coding sequence is TGTGCCAGCAGTCCGAGCGGGCGCAGCACAGATACGCAGTATTTT.

The rearrangement links TRBV11-2 to TRBJ1-1, with TRBD1 matching over 9 bases. The CDR3 extends over 15 amino acids. Germline V CDR1 and CDR2: SGHAT, FQNNGV. The ends lost 5 bases at V and 5 bases at J; junction bases unmatched: 9. Here the CDR3 DNA reads TGTGCCAGCAGCCCGAGGGGACAGGGCGGGACTGAAGCTTTCTTT. Protein product: CASSPRGQGGTEAFF.

The chain links TRBV27 to TRBJ1-6; possibly TRBD1 for D (6 bases). The CDR3 contains 15 residues. V gave up 6 bases and J gave up 4 bases, with 13 bases separating them. The germline V gene has CDR1 MNHEY and CDR2 SMNVEV (reference sequence). In DNA, the CDR3 is TGTGCCAGCAGCCCCAAAACAGGGTATAATTCACCCCTCCACTTT. Its translation is CASSPKTGYNSPLHF.

This clone came up once. The chain has TRBV5-1 and TRBJ2-7, with 7 bases fitting TRBD2. CDR1 SGHRS and CDR2 YFSETQ come from the germline V gene. The CDR3 has 16 amino acids. V was clipped by 0 bases and J by 0 bases; unmatched bases: 6. The CDR3 loop reads CASSLASGGSSYEQYF. The CDR3 DNA reads TGCGCCAGCAGCTTGGCTTCCGGGGGGTCCTCCTACGAGCAGTACTTC.

V gene TRBV4-2 combines with J gene TRBJ1-3; D possibly corresponds to TRBD1 (6 bases). V gave up 0 bases and J gave up 8 bases, with 17 bases separating them. In germline, CDR1 is LGHNA, CDR2 YNFKEQ. The CDR3 is 16 residues long. CDR3 in amino acids: CASSQDAGAGGYTIYF. In nucleotides, the CDR3 is TGTGCCAGCAGCCAAGATGCGGGGGCGGGCGGATACACCATATATTTT.

The J gene is TRBJ1-5, the V gene TRBV6-2 or TRBV6-3; D not certain. Germline-derived CDR1 and CDR2 are MNHEY and SVGEGT. The CDR3 runs 14 residues. V was pared by 2 bases and J by 1 base, with 6 bases between. CDR3 bases: TGTGCCAGCAGTTACGTCGGGAGCAATCAGCCCCAGCATTTT. Its protein product is CASSYVGSNQPQHF.

The rearrangement links TRBV4-2 to TRBJ2-1; possibly TRBD1 or TRBD2 for D (5 bases each). Trimming took 0 bases from V and 8 from J, leaving 17 bases between them. CDR1 and CDR2 (germline): LGHNA, YNFKEQ. This CDR3 is 16 amino acids long. This CDR3 is CASSQDPGAPWDEQFF. Written as DNA, the CDR3 is TGTGCCAGCAGCCAAGACCCCGGGGCGCCCTGGGATGAGCAGTTCTTC.

This clone appeared a single time. This chain connects TRBV27 to TRBJ1-1, with D uncertain. The CDR3 is made up of 14 amino acids. V lost 4 bases, J lost 3 bases, and 12 bases lay in between. Per the germline V gene, CDR1 is MNHEY and CDR2 is SMNVEV (reference sequence). The CDR3 is CASSSLGSDTEAFF. Here the CDR3 DNA reads TGTGCCAGCAGTTCCCTGGGGTCTGACACTGAAGCTTTCTTT.

The chain has TRBV5-1 and TRBJ1-1; D call uncertain. The CDR3 contains 13 residues. Trimming pared 4 bases from V and 1 base from J, leaving 8 bases between. Germline CDR1 is SGHRS and CDR2 is YFSETQ. The CDR3 protein is CASSGFGNTEAFF. The CDR3 region has the DNA TGCGCCAGCAGCGGCTTCGGGAACACTGAAGCTTTCTTT.

V gene TRBV6-5 combines with J gene TRBJ1-1; 8 nucleotides align to TRBD1. Germline V CDR1 and CDR2: MNHEY, SVGAGI. The CDR3 is 15 residues long. Trimming cost V 6 bases and J 2 bases; bases outside gene matches: 8. The CDR3 reads CASRVPGGKNTEAFF. CDR3 DNA sequence: TGTGCCAGCAGGGTCCCAGGGGGCAAAAACACTGAAGCTTTCTTT.

J is TRBJ1-2 and V is TRBV15; 8 bases align to TRBD1. J gave up 5 bases and V 7 bases, and 24 bases lay outside the gene matches. The germline V gene has CDR1 LNHNV and CDR2 YYDKDF (reference sequence). The CDR3 totals 19 residues. CDR3 residues: CATISSFSRGPGQEYGYTF. DNA for the CDR3: TGTGCCACCATCTCAAGTTTTAGTCGTGGTCCGGGACAGGAATATGGCTACACCTTC.